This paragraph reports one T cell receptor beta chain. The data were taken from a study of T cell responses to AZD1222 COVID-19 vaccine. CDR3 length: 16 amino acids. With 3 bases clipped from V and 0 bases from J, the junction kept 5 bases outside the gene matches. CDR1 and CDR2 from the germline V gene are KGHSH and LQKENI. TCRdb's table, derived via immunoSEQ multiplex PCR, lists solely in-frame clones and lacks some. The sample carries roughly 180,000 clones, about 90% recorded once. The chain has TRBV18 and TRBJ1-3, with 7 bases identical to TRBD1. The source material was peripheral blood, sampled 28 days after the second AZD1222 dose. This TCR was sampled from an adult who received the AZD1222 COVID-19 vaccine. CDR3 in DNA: TGTGCCAGCTCACCTTTGGGACAGATCTCTGGAAACACCATATATTTT. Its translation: CASSPLGQISGNTIYF.